A single sample is the source of the 4 T cell receptor beta chains below, sequenced in a study of CD8 T cells in acute hepatitis C reinfection. Time point specified: naive CD8 control sorted from an acute-time-point sample. Only in-frame clones appear in the TCRdb table, and some are missing; sequencing was by immunoSEQ multiplex PCR. The sample includes 38,000 or so clones, just under 90% of them seen just once. Sequenced: naive CD8+ T cells from PBMCs. These TCRs come from a man aged 30-40 years with chronic hepatitis C.

Remarks on this clone: Other DNA sequences in this specimen translate into the identical CDR3. This chain uses TRBV2 with TRBJ1-4, with D tentatively TRBD1 (6 bases). The CDR3 extends over 13 amino acids. The germline V gene encodes CDR1 SNHLY and CDR2 FYNNEI. V dropped 2 bases and J dropped 8 bases, with 9 bases sitting between them. The CDR3: CASSESGGEKLFF. In nucleotides, the CDR3 is TGTGCCAGCAGTGAATCGGGGGGCGAAAAACTGTTTTTT.

The chain uses TRBV13 and TRBJ1-1; D perhaps matches TRBD1 (5 bases). The CDR3 runs to 14 residues. Germline CDR1 and CDR2: PRHDT and FYEKMQ (reference sequence). Between the trimmed V and J ends, which lost 5 bases and 3 bases, there was a span of 13 bases. The CDR3 DNA is TGTGCCAGCAGCCGCCGGGACTTGTACACTGAAGCTTTCTTT. Protein sequence: CASSRRDLYTEAFF.

The chain links TRBV13 to TRBJ2-5; TRBD2 matches at 7 bases. TRBJ2-7 explains the end of the DNA better; the J call may be wrong. The CDR3 contains 16 residues. CDR1 and CDR2 (germline): PRHDT, FYEKMQ (reference sequence). CDR3 loop: CASSAASLGTTYEQYF. CDR3 DNA: TGTGCCAGCAGCGCCGCCTCACTCGGGACTACCTACGAGCAGTACTTC.

The V and J genes are TRBV7-9 and TRBJ2-5; possible D gene TRBD1, 6 bases. V was trimmed by 4 bases and J by 4 bases, leaving 13 bases between them. In germline, CDR1 is SEHNR, CDR2 FQNEAQ (reference sequence). CDR3 size: 14 residues. CDR3 sequence (DNA): TGTGCCAGCAGCTCGACGACAGGCGGAGAGACCCAGTACTTC. Translated, it gives CASSSTTGGETQYF.